One and the same sample provided the 25 T cell receptor beta chains below, sequenced in a study of immune heterogeneity within non-small cell lung tumors. Bulk tumor genomic DNA constituted the template, at around 600 ng per sample. Multiple widely separated biopsies were taken from each primary tumor at surgery. Patients went through curative surgery, and their non-small cell lung cancer was untreated and newly diagnosed. Multiplex PCR amplified the TCR beta CDR3 region. Its first round ran for around 10 cycles with 32 V and 13 J primers. MiXCR, applied by TCRdb to the multiplex PCR reads, yields one record per CDR3 protein. The sample holds roughly 20,000 distinct CDR3 sequences, approximately 30% seen once. The sequenced material came from lung tumor tissue. The receptors shown here come from a man aged 35-49 years with non-small cell lung cancer.

V is TRBV9 and J is TRBJ2-3; TRBD1 matches at 7 bases. This CDR3 comprises 14 residues. Trimming removed 0 bases from V and 5 bases from J; junction bases left unmatched: 3. The germline CDR1 and CDR2 sequences are SGDLS and YYNGEE. The CDR3 here is CASSVDQGVDTQYF. For the CDR3, the DNA is TGTGCCAGCAGCGTAGATCAGGGGGTAGATACGCAGTATTTT.

The V gene is TRBV3-1, the J gene TRBJ2-4, with 8 bases lining up with TRBD2. Germline lookup yields CDR1 LGHDT and CDR2 YNNKEL (reference sequence). CDR3 length: 16 residues. The junction had 8 bases not matched to a gene; V was cut back by 2 bases and J by 5 bases. CDR3 nucleotides: TGTGCCAGCAGCCAATCGGCGGGAGGTCCCCAAAACATTCAGTACTTC. Residues: CASSQSAGGPQNIQYF. The full variable domain, rest sourced from reference TRBV3-1 and TRBJ2-4, is DTAVSQTPKYLVTQMGNDKSIKCEQNLGHDTMYWYKQDSKKFLKIMFSYNNKELIINETVPNRFSPKSPDKAHLNLHINSLELGDSAVYFCASSQSAGGPQNIQYFGAGTRLSVL.

This clonotype has at least ten counts. The rearrangement joins TRBV6-1 to TRBJ2-7; 12 positions agree with TRBD1. There are 13 residues in the CDR3. Per germline, CDR1 MNHNS and CDR2 SASEGT. V was pared by 6 bases and J by 7 bases, with 4 bases of the junction left unmatched. The CDR3 sequence is CASRGTGGNEQYF. The CDR3, as DNA: TGTGCCAGCAGAGGGACAGGGGGCAATGAGCAGTACTTC.

On this clonotype: A clone one base away is much larger, so this may be a read error. V gene TRBV9 combines with J gene TRBJ1-1; D is unclear. Germline CDR1 reads SGDLS; CDR2 reads YYNGEE. This CDR3 has 15 residues. The CDR3 nucleotides read TGTGCCAGCAGCCCTCCTACGGGCCAAAACACTGAAGCTTACTTT. Translating gives CASSPPTGQNTEAYF.

This clonotype was recorded a few times. The chain recombines TRBV16 with TRBJ2-7; tentatively, D is TRBD1 (5 bases). Germline V gene sequence: CDR1 KGHSY, CDR2 FQNENV. V was clipped by 4 bases and J by 6 bases, with 19 bases between them. The CDR3 has 15 amino acids. CDR3 in amino acids: CASSPEPFAGREQYF. CDR3 nucleotides: TGTGCCAGCAGCCCGGAACCCTTCGCAGGGCGCGAGCAGTACTTC.

The chain uses TRBV3-1 and TRBJ2-1; 7 nucleotides line up with TRBD2. The CDR3 covers 14 residues. Germline CDR1 reads LGHDT; CDR2 reads YNNKEL (reference sequence). V shed 4 bases and J 7 bases; nucleotides not matched to a gene: 7. CDR3 protein: CASSPTSRGNEQFF. CDR3 in DNA: TGTGCCAGCAGCCCGACTAGCCGGGGGAATGAGCAGTTCTTC.

The rearrangement uses TRBV4-3 and TRBJ1-3; tentatively, D is TRBD1 (5 bases). Germline V gene sequence: CDR1 LGHNA, CDR2 YSLEER. This CDR3 comprises 19 residues. Trimming stripped 0 bases from V and 0 bases from J, with 18 bases between. The CDR3 DNA reads as TGCGCCAGCAGCCAAGACTGGGCGGGACGGACAAGCTCTGGAAACACCATATATTTT. It translates to CASSQDWAGRTSSGNTIYF.

This rearrangement joins TRBV6-2 or TRBV6-3 to TRBJ1-2; D uncertain. The V end lost 6 bases, the J end lost 8 bases, and 13 bases lay between the germline ends. The CDR3 extends over 12 amino acids. Germline V gene sequence: CDR1 MNHEY, CDR2 SVGEGT. Written as DNA, the CDR3 is TGTGCCAGCAGGCACCCAGAAGGGGGCTACACCTTC. It codes for CASRHPEGGYTF.

This chain joins TRBV25-1 and TRBJ1-4; TRBD1 agrees at 8 bases. After removal of 1 base from V and 7 bases from J, the junction contained 17 bases not matched to a gene. The germline V gene has CDR1 MGHDK and CDR2 SYGVNS. This CDR3 comprises 19 residues. The DNA of the CDR3 is TGTGCCAGCAGTGAATTCGGGCGACAGGGGAATTTTTACGGTGAAAAACTGTTTTTT. Its protein is CASSEFGRQGNFYGEKLFF.

Comment on this clonotype: A much larger clone differs from this one at a single base, so this may be a read error. The chain carries TRBV6-1 and TRBJ2-7; 9 bases are shared with TRBD1. Looked up from germline, CDR1 is MNHNS and CDR2 is SASEGT. The CDR3 is made up of 14 amino acids. V was pared by 9 bases and J by 7 bases, with 13 bases of the junction left unmatched. CDR3 residues: CARRAGQGPWEQYF. CDR3 sequence (DNA): TGTGCCAGAAGGGCGGGACAGGGCCCCTGGGAGCAGTACTTC.

CDR3 sequence: CASSLRAGGQYF. CDR3 bases: TGTGCCAGCAGCTTAAGAGCGGGGGGGCAGTATTTT. The chain uses TRBV7-2 and TRBJ2-3; 9 bases are shared with TRBD2. The V segment lost 2 bases and the J segment 11 bases; nucleotides outside the gene matches: 2. Germline loops: CDR1 SGHTA, CDR2 FQGNSA. The CDR3 loop spans 12 amino acids.

This clonotype was observed a handful of times. The junction differs from germline at one of its ends, possibly a read error. The chain has TRBV7-7 and TRBJ2-7, with a weak D call TRBD1 (5 bases). This CDR3 region has 13 residues. From germline, CDR1 is SSHAT and CDR2 FNYEAQ (reference sequence). In nucleotides, the CDR3 is TGTGCTAGCAGCCGGACACCTGCCTACGAGCAGTACTTC. Amino acid sequence: CASSRTPAYEQYF.

This clonotype was observed a few times. The V call is TRBV6-2 or TRBV6-3, the J call TRBJ1-1, with D possibly TRBD1 on 5 matching bases. The CDR3 loop spans 14 amino acids. Trimming stripped 2 bases from V and 1 base from J, with 8 bases between. The germline gives CDR1 MNHEY, CDR2 SVGEGT. CDR3 nucleotides: TGTGCCAGCAGTTACGGAGGGACGAACACTGAAGCTTTCTTT. Amino acids: CASSYGGTNTEAFF.

This clonotype showed up just a few times. CDR3 bases: TGCAGCGCCCGGAAGGAGGGCGTAGGAGCCGGGGAGCTGTTTTTT. This codes for CSARKEGVGAGELFF. The genes are TRBV29-1 and TRBJ2-2; a weak D match, TRBD2 (6 bases). Germline-derived CDR1 and CDR2 are SQVTM and ANQGSEA. The CDR3 spans 15 residues. Trimming pared 7 bases from V and 6 bases from J, leaving 21 bases between.

This clonotype was found a few times. V is TRBV3-1 and J is TRBJ2-1; D possibly corresponds to TRBD2 (5 bases). V was shortened by 0 bases and J by 13 bases, with 13 bases between the two germline ends. Per germline, CDR1 LGHDT and CDR2 YNNKEL (reference sequence). The CDR3 is 13 residues long. The CDR3 DNA reads as TGTGCCAGCAGCCAAGATATTGCGCCGGGACAGTTCTTC. Translated: CASSQDIAPGQFF.

This clonotype turned up a few times. The chain couples TRBV11-2 to TRBJ2-1; D gene unclear. This CDR3 comprises 16 residues. Germline loops: CDR1 SGHAT, CDR2 FQNNGV. V was shortened by 2 bases and J by 0 bases, with 11 bases between the two germline ends. This CDR3 reads CASSLRTASSYNEQFF. DNA of the CDR3: TGTGCCAGCAGCTTACGGACGGCGAGCTCCTACAATGAGCAGTTCTTC.

The chain joins TRBV5-1 to TRBJ2-5; the D gene is possibly TRBD2 (5 bases). The CDR3 has 14 amino acids. With 3 bases removed from V and 2 bases from J, the gap between germline ends came to 11 bases. Germline-derived CDR1 and CDR2 are SGHRS and YFSETQ. The CDR3 DNA reads TGCGCCAGCAGCTCGACTACCACTCAAGAGACCCAGTACTTC. It yields the protein CASSSTTTQETQYF.

As regards this clonotype: This may stem from a read error, because a much larger clone lies one nucleotide away. This chain uses TRBV5-4 with TRBJ2-7; 7 nucleotides line up with TRBD2. With V trimmed by 0 bases and J by 4 bases, 1 base remained unmatched. Germline-derived CDR1 and CDR2 are SGHNT and YYREEE (reference sequence). The CDR3 has 13 amino acids. The CDR3 nucleotides are TGTGCCAGCAGCTTGGACGGGGGGTACGAGCAGTACTTC. Protein sequence: CASSLDGGYEQYF.

A note on this clonotype: A much larger clone is a single base away; this may be a read error. The CDR3, as DNA: TGTGCCACCACACGGCATGATGGCTACACCTTC. It codes for CATTRHDGYTF. The rearrangement links TRBV19 to TRBJ1-2; no firm D call. In germline, CDR1 is LNHDA, CDR2 SQIVND (reference sequence). The CDR3 loop spans 11 amino acids. Between the trimmed V and J ends, which lost 10 bases and 6 bases, there was a span of 12 bases.

This chain links TRBV11-2 with TRBJ2-3; 8 bases fit TRBD2. The CDR3 contains 15 residues. Germline CDR1 and CDR2: SGHAT and FQNNGV. V was pared by 5 bases and J by 0 bases, with 4 bases of the junction left unmatched. The CDR3 loop is CASSPSGYSTDTQYF. The CDR3 bases are TGTGCCAGCAGCCCTAGCGGGTATAGCACAGATACGCAGTATTTT.

With respect to this clonotype: A much larger clonotype is one base distant, so this may be a read error. V gene TRBV6-2 or TRBV6-3 combines with J gene TRBJ2-1; D may be TRBD1 or TRBD2 (5 bases each). CDR1 is MNHEY and CDR2 is SVGEGT in the germline V gene. The CDR3 consists of 15 residues. Deletions cut 0 bases from V and 12 bases from J, with 18 bases between. The CDR3: CASSYSGRRSEAQFF. The DNA of the CDR3 is TGTGCCAGCAGTTACTCGGGACGTCGGTCAGAGGCGCAGTTCTTC.

As for this clonotype: This sequence may be a read error, since a much larger clone differs from it by one base. The CDR3 carries no conserved terminal phenylalanine or tryptophan, so it likely arises from a read error. This chain links TRBV18 with TRBJ2-7; D perhaps matches TRBD2 (5 bases). V lost 4 bases, J lost 5 bases, and 9 bases lay in between. Per germline, CDR1 KGHSH and CDR2 LQKENI. This CDR3 contains 12 residues. The CDR3 DNA reads as TGTGCCAGCTCACGCGGGCTTGACGAGCAGTACTTA. It specifies CASSRGLDEQYL.

Only a few counts were recorded for this clonotype. CDR3 DNA sequence: TGTGCCAGCTCACCATCCGCGAACAATCAGCCCCAGCATTTT. Its protein product is CASSPSANNQPQHF. The genes are TRBV18 and TRBJ1-5, with D hard to call. This CDR3 has 14 residues. CDR1 is KGHSH and CDR2 is LQKENI in the germline V gene. V lost 2 bases and J 3 bases, leaving 8 bases between the germline ends.

This clonotype has at least ten counts. The genes are TRBV12-3 or TRBV12-4 and TRBJ2-1, with 9 bases fitting TRBD2. V gave up 6 bases and J gave up 7 bases; unmatched junction bases: 7. The CDR3 contains 14 residues. Here the CDR3 DNA reads TGTGCCAGCAGAATAGCGGGAGTCGGAAATGAGCAGTTCTTC. Its protein is CASRIAGVGNEQFF.

The table lists this clonotype with a few counts. The gene calls are TRBV20-1 and TRBJ2-5, with D possibly matching TRBD2 (7 bases). The CDR3 loop spans 12 amino acids. Trimming removed 1 base at V and 6 bases at J, with 9 bases between. The germline V gene has CDR1 DFQATT and CDR2 SNEGSKA (reference sequence). CDR3 in DNA: TGCAGTGCTAGAGGGGGGGGGCAGACCCAGTACTTC. Residues: CSARGGGQTQYF.